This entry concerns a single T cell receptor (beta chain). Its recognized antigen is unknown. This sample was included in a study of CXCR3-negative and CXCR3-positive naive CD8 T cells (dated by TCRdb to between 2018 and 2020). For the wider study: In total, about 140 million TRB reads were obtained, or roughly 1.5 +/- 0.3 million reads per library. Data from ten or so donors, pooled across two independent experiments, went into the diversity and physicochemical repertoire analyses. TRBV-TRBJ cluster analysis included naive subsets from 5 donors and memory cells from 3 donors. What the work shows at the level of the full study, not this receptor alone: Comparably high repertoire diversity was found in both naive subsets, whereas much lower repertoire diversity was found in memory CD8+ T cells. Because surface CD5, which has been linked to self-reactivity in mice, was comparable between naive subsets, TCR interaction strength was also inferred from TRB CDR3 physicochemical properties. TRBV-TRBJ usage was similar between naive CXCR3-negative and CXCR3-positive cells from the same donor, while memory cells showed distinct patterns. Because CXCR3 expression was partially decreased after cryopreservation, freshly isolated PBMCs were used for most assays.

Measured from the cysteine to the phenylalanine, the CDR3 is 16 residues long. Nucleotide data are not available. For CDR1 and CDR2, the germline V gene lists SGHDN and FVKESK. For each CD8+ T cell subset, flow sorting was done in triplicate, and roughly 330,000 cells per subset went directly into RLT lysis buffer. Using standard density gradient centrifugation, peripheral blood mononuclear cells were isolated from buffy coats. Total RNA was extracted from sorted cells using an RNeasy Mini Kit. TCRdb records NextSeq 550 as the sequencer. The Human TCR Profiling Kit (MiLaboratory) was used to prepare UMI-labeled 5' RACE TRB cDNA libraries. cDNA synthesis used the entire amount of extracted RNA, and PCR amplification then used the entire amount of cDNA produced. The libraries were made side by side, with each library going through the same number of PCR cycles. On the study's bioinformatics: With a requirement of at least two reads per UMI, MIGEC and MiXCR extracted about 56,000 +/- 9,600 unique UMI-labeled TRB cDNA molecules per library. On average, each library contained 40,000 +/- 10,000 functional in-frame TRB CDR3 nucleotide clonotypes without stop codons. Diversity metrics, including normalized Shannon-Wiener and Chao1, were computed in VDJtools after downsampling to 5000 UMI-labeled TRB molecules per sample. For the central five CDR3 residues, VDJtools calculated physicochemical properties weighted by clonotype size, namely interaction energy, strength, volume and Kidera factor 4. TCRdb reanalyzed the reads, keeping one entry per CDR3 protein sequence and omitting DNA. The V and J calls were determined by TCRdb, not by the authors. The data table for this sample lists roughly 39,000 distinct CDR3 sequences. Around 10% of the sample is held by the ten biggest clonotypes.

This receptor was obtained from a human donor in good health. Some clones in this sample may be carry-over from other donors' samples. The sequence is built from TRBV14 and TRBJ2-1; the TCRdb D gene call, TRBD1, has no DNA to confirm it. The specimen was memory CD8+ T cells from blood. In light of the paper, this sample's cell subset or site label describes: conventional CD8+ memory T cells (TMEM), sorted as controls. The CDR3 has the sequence CASSPSPGTTHNEQFF. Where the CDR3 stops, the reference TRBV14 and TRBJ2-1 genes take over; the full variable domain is EAGVTQFPSHSVIEKGQTVTLRCDPISGHDNLYWYRRVMGKEIKFLLHFVKESKQDESGMPNNRFLAERTGGTYSTLKVQPAELEDSGVYFCASSPSPGTTHNEQFFGPGTRLTVL.